This TCR beta chain was documented in a study of blood T cell repertoires in COVID-19. Study overall: Both acute and convalescent COVID-19 samples were obtained from the United States, Italy and Spain. The cDNA or gDNA used as material had been derived from T cells, B-cell-depleted T cells, or PBMCs.

Authors' processing steps: Reference gene primers were amplified, and this amplification served to estimate nucleated cell counts. Assay used: immunoSEQ multiplex PCR; TCRdb lists only in-frame clones, some missing. V, J and clone size reflect that table, while D and trimming were determined from the DNA. Found here are roughly 200,000 clones, about 88% of them singletons; the top ten hold 6.2%. From germline, CDR1 is SGHVS and CDR2 FQNEAQ. The CDR3 has 14 residues. Unmatched junction bases numbered 6, after V lost 3 bases and J lost 7 bases. The specimen was peripheral blood. The chain recombines TRBV7-8 with TRBJ1-5; TRBD1 aligns across 7 bases. The TCR comes from a woman aged 40 to 55 who had recovered from COVID-19. Here the CDR3 reads CASSLGQRGQPQHF. The DNA of the CDR3 is TGTGCCAGCAGCTTGGGACAGAGGGGACAGCCCCAGCATTTT.